The present T cell receptor (beta chain) was sequenced within a study of blood T cell repertoires in COVID-19 (dated by TCRdb to about 2020). General notes on the study: Samples from collaborators originated in the United States, Italy and Spain and spanned both the acute and convalescent phases of COVID-19. The material from the prospective study consisted of cDNA or gDNA derived from T cells, B-cell-depleted T cells, or PBMCs. A freely available public database, intended as a resource for researchers studying the immune response to SARS-CoV-2, is where the repertoires were released. The samples were drawn from two sources: the first 160 participants of the ongoing ImmuneRACE study, and over 950 subjects contributed by 6 global collaborators. Where HLA class I and class II types were available, the types were taken from metadata supplied by the sample provider, not from assay-based typing. Subjects who had been exposed to COVID-19, were actively infected with it, or had recovered from it provided the deeply sampled blood TCRbeta repertoires that made up the dataset. Sample metadata almost always included a de-identified subject ID, COVID-19 status, age in years and sex.

Of note for this clone: Its antigen specificity is not known. No much larger clonotype is one base removed from it; base qualities were not supplied.

V and J are trimmed by 6 bases and 1 base, and the gene matches miss 11 bases of the junction. CDR1 is given as SNHLY and CDR2 as FYNNEI, both from the germline V gene. Spanning cysteine to phenylalanine, the CDR3 consists of 18 amino acids. Only CDR3 DNA remains: 54 bases, in frame from the first base. Each collaborating institution followed its own protocols to collect whole blood in K2EDTA tubes. For TCRbeta analysis, collaborators shipped samples as frozen whole blood, isolated PBMCs, or DNA extracted from either of those sample types. Findings and caveats that apply to the study as a whole: How much clinical and demographic metadata was included differed by source and by participant, and the metadata was provided uncurated.

TCRbeta CDR3 regions were amplified from genomic DNA using the immunoSEQ Assay, a bias-controlled multiplex PCR. The original pipeline was this. The number of nucleated cells in each sample was estimated from the amplification of reference gene primers within the assay. To quantify the absolute abundance of each unique TCRbeta CDR3 rearrangement, sequence reads were collapsed and filtered. For each sample, productive Simpson clonality was calculated as the square root of Simpson's diversity index across productive rearrangements. TCRdb limited this immuneACCESS table to in-frame rearrangements with V and J called. A share of clones is missing; checked studies link under half to unresolved V genes, and the rest is unexplained. V and J calls and clone size follow that table, whereas D and trimming were derived from the DNA. Across this sample there are tens of thousands of clones, with 88% seen only once. The ten largest clonotypes hold roughly 1.2% of the sample.

The rearrangement combines TRBV2 with TRBJ1-4; 10 of the junction bases match TRBD1. The clonotype comes from an older woman with acute or convalescent COVID-19. Sequenced material: peripheral blood. The nucleotides read TGTGCCAGCAGGCCCCACCCGGGACAGGGGAGAACTAATGAAAAACTGTTTTTT. This yields the protein CASRPHPGQGRTNEKLFF.